A single sample gave rise to the 29 T cell receptor beta chains below, sequenced in a study of T-cell reconstitution after alpha-beta-depleted transplantation in children. Preparing the TCRbeta library involved the use of unique molecular identifiers. TCRdb processed the PCR reads anew with MiXCR; each CDR3 protein has one entry. The sample has about 580,000 distinct CDR3 sequences, about 21% seen once. Sequenced here: PBMCs, mostly from graft donor cells, sampled 360 days after TCRalphabeta/CD19-depleted stem cell transplant. These TCRs come from a boy under three years old who had a stem cell transplant for acute myeloid leukemia, so the T cells may come from the graft donor.

The genes are TRBV12-3 or TRBV12-4 and TRBJ1-4; no firm D call. The CDR3 extends over 15 amino acids. Deletions cut 6 bases from V and 3 bases from J, with 14 bases between. The CDR3 nucleotides read TGTGCCAGCAGGTTAAATCGAGTCTCTAATGAAAAACTGTTTTTT. Protein product: CASRLNRVSNEKLFF.

This clonotype was counted at least ten times. The rearrangement uses TRBV4-3 and TRBJ2-2, with TRBD1 identical over 7 bases. CDR1 is LGHNA, CDR2 YSLEER, per germline. The length of the CDR3 is 15 residues. V dropped 4 bases and J dropped 7; count of bases not matched to a gene: 9. In DNA, the CDR3 is TGCGCCAGCAGCCCCTCAGGGGGTCTAGGCGGGGAGCTGTTTTTT. Translating gives CASSPSGGLGGELFF.

This clonotype appeared a few times. The gene calls are TRBV4-3 and TRBJ1-3; D possibly corresponds to TRBD1 (5 bases). The CDR3 is 15 amino acids. In germline, CDR1 is LGHNA, CDR2 YSLEER. V was trimmed by 1 base and J by 4 bases, leaving 11 bases between them. As DNA, the CDR3 is TGCGCCAGCAGCCAAGGACAGCTGAGCGGAAACACCATATATTTT. It encodes CASSQGQLSGNTIYF.

The chain carries TRBV12-3 or TRBV12-4 and TRBJ2-5; a possible D gene is TRBD2 (6 bases). This CDR3 region has 14 residues. Trimming took off 5 bases at V and 3 bases at J, with 13 bases between the two ends. Here the CDR3 reads CASSLPGRKETQYF. In DNA form, the CDR3 reads TGTGCCAGCAGTCTCCCGGGGAGGAAAGAGACCCAGTACTTC.

The chain carries TRBV6-1 and TRBJ2-5; TRBD1 is a possible D gene (5 bases). The CDR3 extends over 13 amino acids. Trimming shortened V by 2 bases and J by 6 bases, and 10 bases separated the two germline ends. Germline values: CDR1 MNHNS, CDR2 SASEGT. The CDR3: CASSELDSKTQYF. The CDR3 DNA follows: TGTGCCAGCAGTGAACTTGACAGTAAGACCCAGTACTTC.

The V and J genes are TRBV6-5 and TRBJ1-4; 7 bases line up with TRBD1. J gave up 8 bases and V 0 bases, and 9 bases lay outside the gene matches. Germline V gene lookup returns CDR1 MNHEY and CDR2 SVGAGI. The CDR3 covers 16 residues. The DNA of the CDR3 is TGTGCCAGCAGTTACTCCTTGACAGGGCGACTGGAAAAACTGTTTTTT. Translated, it gives CASSYSLTGRLEKLFF.

This clonotype was counted many times. The chain joins TRBV10-3 to TRBJ1-5; D uncertain. CDR3 length: 14 amino acids. The germline V gene has CDR1 ENHRY and CDR2 SYGVKD. V was cut by 10 bases and J by 2 bases, with 15 bases left in between. The CDR3 reads CATSSGARNQPQHF. The CDR3 DNA reads TGTGCCACCTCCTCCGGCGCTCGCAATCAGCCCCAGCATTTT.

This clonotype came up a few times. V gene TRBV5-5 combines with J gene TRBJ1-2, with unresolved D. Germline values: CDR1 SGHKS, CDR2 YYEKEE (reference sequence). This CDR3 is 16 amino acids long. Trimming removed 0 bases at V and 2 bases at J, with 14 bases between. CDR3 protein: CASSLVLGGNNYGYTF. The DNA for the CDR3 is TGTGCCAGCAGCTTGGTCCTCGGCGGCAACAACTATGGCTACACCTTC.

The chain recombines TRBV12-3 or TRBV12-4 with TRBJ1-1, with D uncertain. The CDR3 totals 12 residues. Deletions cut 6 bases from V and 5 bases from J, with 10 bases between. DNA for the CDR3: TGTGCCAGCAGCTTGACACCGACTGAAGCTTTCTTT. As protein: CASSLTPTEAFF.

This clonotype was observed at least ten times. The V call is TRBV12-3 or TRBV12-4, the J call TRBJ1-1, with a possible D match to TRBD1 (5 bases). Trimming pared 8 bases from V and 7 bases from J, leaving 20 bases between. The CDR3 length is 14 residues. The CDR3 DNA sequence: TGTGCCAGCCAGGAGGGAGGGGAGTCCCTTGAAGCTTTCTTT. Protein product: CASQEGGESLEAFF.

This chain uses TRBV6-1 with TRBJ1-5; 12 bases are shared with TRBD1. Germline V CDR1 and CDR2: MNHNS, SASEGT. This CDR3 region has 14 residues. V lost 6 bases, J lost 10 bases, and 7 bases stayed unmatched. The CDR3, as DNA: TGTGCCAGCAGGGGAGGGGACAGGGGGCAACCCCAGCATTTT. Translation gives CASRGGDRGQPQHF.

This clonotype was seen a few times. The chain couples TRBV28 to TRBJ2-7, with 8 bases fitting TRBD1. CDR3 length equals 14 residues. Trimming removed 10 bases from V and 6 bases from J; junction bases left unmatched: 14. CDR1 MDHEN and CDR2 SYDVKM come from the germline V gene. CDR3 region: CATNRQGTGSEQYV. CDR3 nucleotides: TGTGCCACCAACCGACAGGGGACGGGTTCCGAGCAGTACGTC.

The gene calls are TRBV29-1 and TRBJ1-1; maybe TRBD1 (6 bases). Germline values: CDR1 SQVTM, CDR2 ANQGSEA. The V gene lost 0 bases and the J gene lost 5 bases, with 16 bases spanning the gap. The CDR3 extends over 15 amino acids. In DNA, the CDR3 is TGCAGCGTTGAAGAGTATTCAGGGAGGGGGACTGAAGCTTTCTTT. It specifies CSVEEYSGRGTEAFF. The full variable domain, rest sourced from reference TRBV29-1 and TRBJ1-1, is SAVISQKPSRDICQRGTSLTIQCQVDSQVTMMFWYRQQPGQSLTLIATANQGSEATYESGFVIDKFPISRPNLTFSTLTVSNMSPEDSSIYLCSVEEYSGRGTEAFFGQGTRLTVV.

Only a few counts were recorded for this clonotype. The rearrangement joins TRBV12-3 or TRBV12-4 to TRBJ2-3; D ambiguous. The CDR3 loop spans 12 amino acids. V lost 5 bases and J lost 4, with 7 bases in between. The CDR3 spells CASSLKPDTQYF. The CDR3 nucleotides read TGTGCCAGCAGTCTAAAGCCAGATACGCAGTATTTT.

V is TRBV27 and J is TRBJ1-6, with a weak D call TRBD1 (5 bases). V lost 3 bases and J 5 bases, leaving 8 bases between the germline ends. CDR1 and CDR2 (germline): MNHEY, SMNVEV (reference sequence). This CDR3 is built from 14 residues. CDR3 in amino acids: CASSLETDNSPLHF. CDR3 DNA sequence: TGTGCCAGCAGTTTGGAGACAGATAATTCACCCCTCCACTTT.

The chain couples TRBV7-2 to TRBJ2-5; D may be TRBD1 (6 bases). This CDR3 has 15 residues. Germline V gene sequence: CDR1 SGHTA, CDR2 FQGNSA. The V and J ends lost 1 base and 5 bases respectively, with 14 bases between them. The CDR3 loop reads CASSLGGHPYETQYF. In DNA, the CDR3 is TGTGCCAGCAGCTTAGGGGGACACCCATACGAGACCCAGTACTTC.

This clonotype was counted many times. The chain's CDR3 is CSVGTASYGYTF. CDR3 in DNA: TGCAGCGTTGGGACAGCCTCCTATGGCTACACCTTC. The chain couples TRBV29-1 to TRBJ1-2; D possibly corresponds to TRBD1 (6 bases). V was shortened by 4 bases and J by 4 bases, with 10 bases between the two germline ends. Germline V lookup: CDR1 SQVTM, CDR2 ANQGSEA. This CDR3 region has 12 residues.

This clonotype was picked up many times. The chain couples TRBV6-5 to TRBJ2-1, with 7 bases that match TRBD2. The CDR3 totals 17 residues. From germline, CDR1 is MNHEY and CDR2 SVGAGI. The J segment lost 0 bases and the V segment lost 1 base, leaving 6 bases of the junction unmatched. The CDR3 spells CASSYYNGRSSYNEQFF. The CDR3, as DNA: TGTGCCAGCAGTTACTACAACGGGAGGAGCTCCTACAATGAGCAGTTCTTC.

The chain links TRBV20-1 to TRBJ2-3; possibly TRBD1 for D (6 bases). CDR1 and CDR2 from the germline V gene are DFQATT and SNEGSKA (reference sequence). Trimming removed 6 bases at V and 2 bases at J, with 18 bases between. The CDR3 totals 15 residues. Here the CDR3 reads CSAQRDIVYTDTQYF. CDR3 DNA sequence: TGCAGTGCCCAGAGGGACATTGTTTACACAGATACGCAGTATTTT.

The rearrangement links TRBV20-1 to TRBJ1-5, with D possibly TRBD1 on 5 matching bases. Trimming took off 3 bases at V and 1 base at J, with 16 bases between the two ends. Germline CDR1 is DFQATT and CDR2 is SNEGSKA (reference sequence). The CDR3 covers 16 residues. The CDR3 DNA reads as TGCAGTGCTAGGCAGGGCTGGACGGGAAGCAATCAGCCCCAGCATTTT. Residues: CSARQGWTGSNQPQHF.

The rearrangement links TRBV20-1 to TRBJ2-7, with a weak D call TRBD1 (5 bases). V lost 1 base to trimming and J lost 6 bases, with 16 bases between them. The CDR3 is made up of 14 amino acids. Germline assignment: CDR1 DFQATT and CDR2 SNEGSKA (reference sequence). Here the CDR3 reads CSARGRQGPLEQYV. The CDR3 DNA follows: TGCAGTGCTAGAGGCCGCCAGGGCCCCCTCGAGCAGTACGTC.

This clonotype was seen only a few times. The chain recombines TRBV6-1 with TRBJ2-1; 7 bases match TRBD2. The CDR3 runs to 14 residues. The V and J ends lost 6 bases and 1 base, in that order; junction bases with no gene match: 3. Germline V CDR1 and CDR2: MNHNS, SASEGT. CDR3 residues: CASSRGVSYNEQFF. CDR3 sequence (DNA): TGTGCCAGCAGCCGGGGGGTATCCTACAATGAGCAGTTCTTC.

This clonotype has at least ten counts. The chain carries TRBV29-1 and TRBJ1-1; D not certain. The CDR3 is 15 amino acids. Trimming shortened V by 4 bases and J by 5 bases, and 20 bases separated the two germline ends. Germline CDR1 is SQVTM and CDR2 is ANQGSEA. The CDR3 coding sequence is TGCAGCGTTGGGCCGGGATCCCCCTCTGTTACTGAAGCTTTCTTT. As protein: CSVGPGSPSVTEAFF.

This clonotype has just one count. V gene TRBV28 combines with J gene TRBJ2-7; 9 bases are a match to TRBD1. The germline V gene has CDR1 MDHEN and CDR2 SYDVKM. The ends lost 5 bases at V and 3 bases at J; junction bases unmatched: 8. This CDR3 is 15 amino acids long. The chain's CDR3 is CASSPQGQGGYEQYV. The CDR3 bases are TGTGCCAGCAGTCCGCAGGGACAGGGAGGCTACGAGCAGTACGTC.

Many counts were recorded for this clonotype. CDR3 in DNA: TGTGCCAGCAGTCGGGACAGGGAGAGAGAGCAGTACTTC. Residues: CASSRDREREQYF. The chain carries TRBV7-9 and TRBJ2-7, with 9 positions matching TRBD1. The germline CDR1 and CDR2 sequences are SEHNR and FQNEAQ (reference sequence). This CDR3 is 13 amino acids long. V shed 6 bases and J 7 bases; nucleotides not matched to a gene: 7.

The sample holds many counts of this clonotype. The rearrangement links TRBV12-3 or TRBV12-4 to TRBJ1-3, with 7 bases that match TRBD1. The trim removed 6 bases at V and 0 bases at J, leaving 8 bases unmatched. This CDR3 region has 16 residues. The CDR3 bases are TGTGCCAGCAGCCCCCGGACAGGAAACTCTGGAAACACCATATATTTT. Translation gives CASSPRTGNSGNTIYF.

The chain recombines TRBV20-1 with TRBJ2-7; TRBD1 matches at 7 bases. Germline V gene data show CDR1 as DFQATT and CDR2 as SNEGSKA (reference sequence). CDR3 length: 14 amino acids. Trimming removed 5 bases from V and 2 bases from J; junction bases left unmatched: 9. This chain's CDR3 is CSAFTGVSAYEQYV. DNA of the CDR3: TGCAGTGCTTTTACAGGGGTATCGGCCTACGAGCAGTACGTC.

This clonotype was seen a handful of times. The rearrangement uses TRBV25-1 and TRBJ1-2; 9 bases match TRBD1. CDR3 size: 15 residues. Germline lookup yields CDR1 MGHDK and CDR2 SYGVNS. V lost 9 bases to trimming and J lost 6 bases; unmatched junction nucleotides: 14. The CDR3: CARYSPGQGRHGYTF. The DNA of the CDR3 is TGTGCCAGGTACTCACCCGGACAGGGGAGACATGGCTACACCTTC.

This clonotype was seen many times. CDR3 in amino acids: CASGLWDSSYEQYF. The CDR3 DNA sequence: TGTGCCAGCGGGCTCTGGGACAGCTCCTACGAGCAGTACTTC. V gene TRBV6-1 combines with J gene TRBJ2-7, with TRBD1 matching over 7 bases. The germline CDR1 and CDR2 sequences are MNHNS and SASEGT. The V segment lost 8 bases and the J segment 0 bases; nucleotides outside the gene matches: 7. This CDR3 contains 14 residues.